This passage covers 29 T cell receptor beta chains from one sample sequenced in a study of T-cell memory formation after mild COVID-19 (dated by TCRdb to the early 2020s). Libraries were prepared through 5' RACE. This sample was sequenced with an Illumina NovaSeq 6000. The public reads were reprocessed in TCRdb via fastp at Q25 and MiXCR, keeping in-frame beta chains. All rows with the same CDR3 protein become a single entry with the most common DNA and genes. The sample contains 150,000 or so distinct CDR3 sequences, around a tenth of them found a single time. The biggest ten clones account for 3.5% to 4% of the sample. The sequenced material came from PBMCs or a T cell subset sorted from them (not recorded which). The receptors were sampled from a man aged 18 to 35 who had mild COVID-19 (a few samples of this study predate the infection). The sample titles of this study are shuffled in the database, so cell type and time point are left out; the donor was told from shared clones.

Comment on this clonotype: This could be a read error, since a much larger clone is one nucleotide away. The chain recombines TRBV4-1 with TRBJ1-3; D gene ambiguous. This CDR3 has 13 residues. CDR1 and CDR2 from the germline V gene are MGHRA and YSYEKL. V lost 1 base and J 4 bases, leaving 5 bases between the germline ends. The CDR3 sequence: CASSQGEGNTIYF. CDR3 sequence (DNA): TGCGCCAGCAGCCAAGGAGAAGGAAACACCATATATTTT.

The gene calls are TRBV5-1 and TRBJ1-2, with 8 nucleotides matching TRBD1. Trimming removed 4 bases from V and 3 bases from J; junction bases left unmatched: 5. The V gene's germline CDR1 is SGHRS and CDR2 YFSETQ. The CDR3 has 14 amino acids. The CDR3 loop reads CASSIMTGDYGYTF. CDR3 coding DNA: TGCGCCAGCAGCATAATGACAGGGGACTATGGCTACACCTTC. The full variable domain, in which reference TRBV5-1 and TRBJ1-2 provide the parts outside the CDR3, is KAGVTQTPRYLIKTRGQQVTLSCSPISGHRSVSWYQQTPGQGLQFLFEYFSETQRNKGNFPGRFSGRQFSNSRSEMNVSTLELGDSALYLCASSIMTGDYGYTFGSGTRLTVV.

This clonotype came up many times. The V call is TRBV7-2, the J call TRBJ2-5, with 7 positions matching TRBD2. Trimming at V came to 1 base and at J to 4 bases, leaving 12 bases not matched to a gene. The CDR3 has 17 amino acids. Germline V CDR1 and CDR2: SGHTA, FQGNSA. The CDR3, as DNA: TGTGCCAGCAGCTTAGGAATAAGGTCAACGGGGGGAGAGACCCAGTACTTC. Translating it yields CASSLGIRSTGGETQYF.

This clonotype was counted ten times or more. This chain uses TRBV12-3 or TRBV12-4 with TRBJ2-2; TRBD2 aligns across 9 bases. This CDR3 has 15 amino acids. J gave up 11 bases and V 5 bases, and 12 bases lay outside the gene matches. The CDR3 DNA reads TGTGCCAGCAGTCCCCGTGGTAGCGGGGGAGGAGAGCTGTTTTTT. It codes for CASSPRGSGGGELFF.

The V gene is TRBV12-3 or TRBV12-4, the J gene TRBJ1-2; TRBD1 agrees at 9 bases. The CDR3 is 15 amino acids. J gave up 6 bases and V 4 bases, and 9 bases lay outside the gene matches. The CDR3 spells CASSWPGQGRNGYTF. DNA of the CDR3: TGTGCCAGCAGTTGGCCGGGACAGGGAAGGAATGGCTACACCTTC.

This clonotype was recorded a few times. The chain uses TRBV12-3 or TRBV12-4 and TRBJ1-2; D not certain. This CDR3 contains 14 residues. V was trimmed by 2 bases and J by 2 bases, leaving 9 bases between them. CDR3 loop: CASSLRALNYGYTF. CDR3 coding DNA: TGTGCCAGCAGTTTAAGGGCCCTAAACTATGGCTACACCTTC.

This clonotype was detected many times. The J gene is TRBJ2-3, the V gene TRBV7-2, with D perhaps TRBD2 (6 bases). Per the germline V gene, CDR1 is SGHTA and CDR2 is FQGNSA. V was pared by 3 bases and J by 5 bases, with 12 bases between. The CDR3 extends over 14 amino acids. The CDR3 coding sequence is TGTGCCAGCAGCTTTGATAGCGGTCTAGATACGCAGTATTTT. This sequence encodes CASSFDSGLDTQYF.

CDR3 sequence: CASSLARTGANTEAFF. The CDR3 region has the DNA TGCGCCAGCAGCTTGGCTAGAACAGGGGCGAACACTGAAGCTTTCTTT. The chain couples TRBV5-1 to TRBJ1-1, with 7 bases lining up with TRBD1. Trimming cost V 0 bases and J 1 base; bases outside gene matches: 6. The CDR3 has 16 amino acids. CDR1 is SGHRS and CDR2 is YFSETQ in the germline V gene. The variable domain in full, with the rest retrieved from reference TRBV5-1 and TRBJ1-1, is KAGVTQTPRYLIKTRGQQVTLSCSPISGHRSVSWYQQTPGQGLQFLFEYFSETQRNKGNFPGRFSGRQFSNSRSEMNVSTLELGDSALYLCASSLARTGANTEAFFGQGTRLTVV.

This clonotype has more than one count but fewer than ten. The rearrangement uses TRBV5-1 and TRBJ2-3; 7 bases are shared with TRBD1. The CDR3 spans 15 residues. Germline lookup yields CDR1 SGHRS and CDR2 YFSETQ. Trimming removed 4 bases from V and 5 bases from J; junction bases left unmatched: 10. The CDR3 bases are TGCGCCAGCAGCATACCGGGACAGACACAAGATACGCAGTATTTT. Amino acid sequence: CASSIPGQTQDTQYF.

Notes on this clonotype: Possible read error: a much larger clone is one base away. The gene calls are TRBV20-1 and TRBJ2-3, with a possible D match to TRBD2 (7 bases). Germline V CDR1 and CDR2: DFQATT, SNEGSKA (reference sequence). The CDR3 extends over 15 amino acids. CDR3 protein: CSAGDPGGRTDTQYF. CDR3 DNA: TGCAGTGCTGGAGATCCCGGGGGGCGCACAGATACGCAGTATTTT.

The chain couples TRBV30 to TRBJ1-1; 7 nucleotides agree with TRBD1. Looked up from germline, CDR1 is GTSNPN and CDR2 is SVGIG (reference sequence). The CDR3 totals 12 residues. Trimming at V came to 3 bases and at J to 9 bases, leaving 7 bases not matched to a gene. CDR3 DNA sequence: TGTGCCTGGAGCGCGCAGGGGGGAAAAGCTTTCTTT. It encodes CAWSAQGGKAFF.

The table lists this clonotype with many counts. V and J are TRBV6-2 or TRBV6-3 and TRBJ2-7; D is unresolved. Trimming cost V 6 bases and J 7 bases, with 7 bases left between them. Germline CDR1 MNHEY, CDR2 SVGEGT. The CDR3 covers 10 residues. The CDR3 DNA follows: TGTGCCAGCAGCCGCCAGGAGCAGTACGTC. It is translated as CASSRQEQYV.

This clonotype has just a few counts. The chain uses TRBV7-2 and TRBJ2-4; 7 nucleotides align to TRBD1. The J segment lost 6 bases and the V segment lost 4 bases, leaving 9 bases of the junction unmatched. In germline, CDR1 is SGHTA, CDR2 FQGNSA. This CDR3 contains 15 residues. This CDR3 reads CASSSYRGTTNIQYF. The DNA for the CDR3 is TGTGCCAGCAGCTCCTACAGGGGTACGACAAACATTCAGTACTTC. The complete variable domain, with remaining parts taken from reference TRBV7-2 and TRBJ2-4, reads GAGVSQSPSNKVTEKGKDVELRCDPISGHTALYWYRQSLGQGLEFLIYFQGNSAPDKSGLPSDRFSAERTGGSVSTLTIQRTQQEDSAVYLCASSSYRGTTNIQYFGAGTRLSVL.

This chain uses TRBV11-2 with TRBJ1-3, with a tentative D call TRBD1 (6 bases). CDR3 size: 15 residues. V lost 5 bases and J 0 bases, leaving 11 bases between the germline ends. Germline V gene sequence: CDR1 SGHAT, CDR2 FQNNGV. The CDR3 DNA follows: TGTGCCAGCAGCGAACGGGACACCTCTGGAAACACCATATATTTT. It yields the protein CASSERDTSGNTIYF.

This clonotype appeared a few times. The chain joins TRBV12-3 or TRBV12-4 to TRBJ2-3; weak D call: TRBD2 (6 bases). Trimming removed 1 base from V and 2 bases from J, with 10 bases in between. CDR3 length equals 15 residues. The CDR3, as DNA: TGTGCCAGCAGTTTAGAGCTGGACTACACAGATACGCAGTATTTT. Its translation is CASSLELDYTDTQYF.

The chain links TRBV7-9 to TRBJ1-2; 8 bases are shared with TRBD1. CDR1 and CDR2 (germline): SEHNR, FQNEAQ (reference sequence). V lost 1 base and J lost 6; bases outside the gene matches: 7. CDR3 size: 15 residues. The CDR3 sequence: CASSLGSTGDNGYTF. Written as DNA, the CDR3 is TGTGCCAGCAGCTTAGGCTCGACAGGGGATAATGGCTACACCTTC.

In this sample, this clonotype turned up a few times. This sequence joins TRBV9 and TRBJ2-7; 8 bases map to TRBD1. Germline V lookup: CDR1 SGDLS, CDR2 YYNGEE. J gave up 7 bases and V 4 bases, and 13 bases lay outside the gene matches. The CDR3 is made up of 15 amino acids. This CDR3 reads CASSLRGTGDEEQYF. CDR3 sequence (DNA): TGTGCCAGCAGCCTCCGTGGGACAGGAGACGAGGAGCAGTACTTC.

The chain joins TRBV2 to TRBJ2-1, with D tentatively TRBD1 or TRBD2 (5 bases each). The germline V gene has CDR1 SNHLY and CDR2 FYNNEI. The V end lost 7 bases, the J end lost 8 bases, and 12 bases lay between the germline ends. The CDR3 is made up of 12 amino acids. The CDR3 nucleotides are TGTGCCAGCACGGGGACGGGCTATGAGCAGTTCTTC. Translating it yields CASTGTGYEQFF.

The chain has TRBV12-3 or TRBV12-4 and TRBJ1-6, with D maybe TRBD1 (6 bases). The CDR3 is made up of 17 amino acids. Trimming pared 3 bases from V and 8 bases from J, leaving 20 bases between. The CDR3: CASSFRGLTGSDSPLHF. CDR3 DNA: TGTGCCAGCAGTTTCCGGGGCCTAACAGGGTCGGATTCACCCCTCCACTTT.

This clonotype has ten or more counts. The chain uses TRBV5-1 and TRBJ1-5, with TRBD1 matching 7 bases. This CDR3 comprises 15 residues. Per germline, CDR1 SGHRS and CDR2 YFSETQ. J was trimmed by 5 bases and V by 0 bases; bases with no gene match: 5. CDR3 amino acids: CASSLEGDRDQPQHF. CDR3 sequence (DNA): TGCGCCAGCAGCTTGGAGGGGGACAGAGATCAGCCCCAGCATTTT.

The chain is built from TRBV20-1 and TRBJ2-1, with 7 bases lining up with TRBD2. Germline values: CDR1 DFQATT, CDR2 SNEGSKA (reference sequence). The CDR3 has 14 amino acids. V shed 5 bases and J 4 bases; nucleotides not matched to a gene: 8. The CDR3: CSAGSSGLYNEQFF. The CDR3 DNA follows: TGCAGTGCTGGATCTAGCGGACTATACAATGAGCAGTTCTTC.

This sequence joins TRBV18 and TRBJ2-5; 9 nucleotides agree with TRBD1. This CDR3 is 12 amino acids long. Germline V CDR1 and CDR2: KGHSH, LQKENI. The junction had 5 bases not matched to a gene; V was cut back by 6 bases and J by 9 bases. The CDR3 DNA is TGTGCCAGCTCCCAGGACAGGGGACCCCAGTACTTC. Translating it yields CASSQDRGPQYF. The full variable domain, in which reference TRBV18 and TRBJ2-5 provide the parts outside the CDR3, is NAGVMQNPRHLVRRRGQEARLRCSPMKGHSHVYWYRQLPEEGLKFMVYLQKENIIDESGMPKERFSAEFPKEGPSILRIQQVVRGDSAAYFCASSQDRGPQYFGPGTRLLVL.

The gene calls are TRBV2 and TRBJ2-7, with 8 bases lining up with TRBD1. V lost 0 bases to trimming and J lost 3 bases; unmatched junction nucleotides: 4. This CDR3 has 15 amino acids. CDR1 SNHLY and CDR2 FYNNEI come from the germline V gene. CDR3 nucleotide sequence: TGTGCCAGCAGTGAAGCGGGTACAGGGGGCTACGAGCAGTACGTC. Amino acids: CASSEAGTGGYEQYV.

The V and J genes are TRBV7-2 and TRBJ2-1, with D perhaps being TRBD1 or TRBD2 (5 bases each). This CDR3 is 15 amino acids long. V was cut by 1 base and J by 5 bases, with 12 bases left in between. Germline V lookup: CDR1 SGHTA, CDR2 FQGNSA. In DNA, the CDR3 is TGTGCCAGCAGCTTAGAAGGGACGGATAACAATGAGCAGTTCTTC. Encoded protein: CASSLEGTDNNEQFF.

This clonotype was picked up a small number of times. The rearrangement joins TRBV5-1 to TRBJ2-5; no reliable D call. V lost 6 bases to trimming and J lost 0 bases, with 3 bases between them. Germline V lookup: CDR1 SGHRS, CDR2 YFSETQ. CDR3 length equals 11 residues. The chain's CDR3 is CASNNQETQYF. DNA of the CDR3: TGCGCCAGCAACAACCAAGAGACCCAGTACTTC.

The chain recombines TRBV7-9 with TRBJ1-3; D remains ambiguous. This CDR3 contains 14 residues. Per germline, CDR1 SEHNR and CDR2 FQNEAQ (reference sequence). V was trimmed by 1 base and J by 2 bases, leaving 6 bases between them. Here the CDR3 reads CASSLGGPGNTIYF. The DNA of the CDR3 is TGTGCCAGCAGCTTAGGCGGACCTGGAAACACCATATATTTT.

This clonotype occurred a few times. The rearrangement joins TRBV6-6 to TRBJ1-1, with 7 bases lining up with TRBD1. The length of the CDR3 is 18 residues. V gave up 2 bases and J gave up 4 bases; unmatched junction bases: 16. CDR1 and CDR2 (germline): MNHNY, SVGAGI (reference sequence). The DNA of the CDR3 is TGTGCCAGCAGTTACCTTGTCCCCCCCAGGCAGGGGGGCACTGAAGCTTTCTTT. It is translated as CASSYLVPPRQGGTEAFF.

This clonotype was recorded many times. This sequence joins TRBV7-2 and TRBJ1-1, with D possibly matching TRBD1 (6 bases). CDR1 and CDR2 (germline): SGHTA, FQGNSA. The CDR3 totals 15 residues. V lost 1 base and J 4 bases, leaving 13 bases between the germline ends. The CDR3 loop is CASSLDWGGFTEAFF. Written as DNA, the CDR3 is TGTGCCAGCAGCTTAGATTGGGGGGGCTTCACTGAAGCTTTCTTT.

This clonotype was observed a few times. The chain has TRBV12-3 or TRBV12-4 and TRBJ2-1; 9 bases align to TRBD2. The CDR3 totals 14 residues. Trimming at V came to 6 bases and at J to 3 bases, leaving 3 bases not matched to a gene. The CDR3 loop is CASSPTSGYNEQFF. The CDR3 DNA is TGTGCCAGCAGCCCGACTAGCGGCTACAATGAGCAGTTCTTC.